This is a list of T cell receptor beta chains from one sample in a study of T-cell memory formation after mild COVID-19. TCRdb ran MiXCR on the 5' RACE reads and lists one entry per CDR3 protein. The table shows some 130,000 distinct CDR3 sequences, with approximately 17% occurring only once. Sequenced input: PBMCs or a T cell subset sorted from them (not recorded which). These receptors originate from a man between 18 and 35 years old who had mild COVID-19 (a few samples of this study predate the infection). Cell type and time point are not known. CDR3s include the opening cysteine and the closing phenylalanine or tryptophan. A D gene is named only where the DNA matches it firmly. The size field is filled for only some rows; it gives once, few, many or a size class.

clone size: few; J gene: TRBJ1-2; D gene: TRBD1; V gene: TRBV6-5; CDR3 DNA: TGTGCCAGCAGAAACTACGACAGGGCTGGCTACACCTTC; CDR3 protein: CASRNYDRAGYTF
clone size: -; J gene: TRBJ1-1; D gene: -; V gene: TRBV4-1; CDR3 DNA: TGCGCCAGCAGCCAAGGCAGAACCTTGAATGCTTTCTTT; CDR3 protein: CASSQGRTLNAFF
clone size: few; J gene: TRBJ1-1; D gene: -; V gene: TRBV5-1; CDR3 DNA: TGCGCCACCCGATTCCGAGGAGGCACTGAAGCTTTCTTT; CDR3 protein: CATRFRGGTEAFF
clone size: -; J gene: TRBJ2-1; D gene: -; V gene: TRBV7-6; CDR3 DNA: TGTGCCAGCAGCCCCAAGGTGGATATCGATTGGGTCAATGAGCAGTTCTTC; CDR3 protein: CASSPKVDIDWVNEQFF
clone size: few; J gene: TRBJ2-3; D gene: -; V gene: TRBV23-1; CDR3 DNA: TGCGCCAGCAGGCATATCCTCGGGACTCCAGGGGATACGCAGTATTTT; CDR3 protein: CASRHILGTPGDTQYF
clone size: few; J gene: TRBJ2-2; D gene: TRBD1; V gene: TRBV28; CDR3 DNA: TGTGCCAGCAGCTGGACAGGGACTGGGACCGGGGAGCTGTTTTTT; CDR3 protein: CASSWTGTGTGELFF
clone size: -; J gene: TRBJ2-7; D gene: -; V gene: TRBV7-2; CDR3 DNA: TGTGCCAGCAGGCAAGGGATCGGAGGACTCGGGCAGCAGTACTTC; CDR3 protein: CASRQGIGGLGQQYF
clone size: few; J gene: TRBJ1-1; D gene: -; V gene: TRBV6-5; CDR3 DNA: TGTGCCAGCAGTTACTCGATGGTAGTGAACACTGAAGCTTTCTTT; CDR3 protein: CASSYSMVVNTEAFF
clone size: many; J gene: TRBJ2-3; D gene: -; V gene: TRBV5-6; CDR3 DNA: TGTGCCAGCAGCGACACAGGGAGAGATACGCAGTATTTT; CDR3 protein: CASSDTGRDTQYF
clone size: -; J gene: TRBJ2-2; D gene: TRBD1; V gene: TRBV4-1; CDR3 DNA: TGCGCCAGCAGCCACGTGGACAGGGGGATCGGGGAGCTGTTTTTT; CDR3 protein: CASSHVDRGIGELFF
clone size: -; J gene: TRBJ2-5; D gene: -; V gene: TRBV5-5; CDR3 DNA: TGTGCCAGCAGCTTGGTTCGGGCAGGCCAAGAGACCCAGTACTTC; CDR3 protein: CASSLVRAGQETQYF
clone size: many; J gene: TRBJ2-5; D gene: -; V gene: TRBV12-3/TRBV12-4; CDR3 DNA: TGTGCCAGCAGCCGAAGGTCTCAGGAGACCCAGTACTTC; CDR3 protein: CASSRRSQETQYF
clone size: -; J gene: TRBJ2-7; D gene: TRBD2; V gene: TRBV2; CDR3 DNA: TGTGCCAGCAGCCGGACTAGCGGCTCCTACGAGCAGTACTTC; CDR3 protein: CASSRTSGSYEQYF
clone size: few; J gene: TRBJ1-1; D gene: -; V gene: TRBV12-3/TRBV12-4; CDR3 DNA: TGTGCCAGCAGCCCCAAGGGGTGGACAAGCACTGAAGCTTTCTTT; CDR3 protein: CASSPKGWTSTEAFF
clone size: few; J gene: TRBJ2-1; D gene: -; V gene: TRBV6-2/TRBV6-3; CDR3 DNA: TGTGCCAGCAGTTACTCTCCCCCCGGAGGGGTCTACAATGAGCAGTTCTTC; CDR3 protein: CASSYSPPGGVYNEQFF
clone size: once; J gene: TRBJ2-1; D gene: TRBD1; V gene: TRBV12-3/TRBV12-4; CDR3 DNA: TGTGCCAGCAGTTTTTCTTCAGGGGGCGGTTACAATGAGCAGTTCTTC; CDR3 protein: CASSFSSGGGYNEQFF
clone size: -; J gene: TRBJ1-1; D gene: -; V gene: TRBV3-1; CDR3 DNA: TGTGCCAGCAGCAACTATGGATTCTCTAGTGAAGCTTTCTTT; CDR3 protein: CASSNYGFSSEAFF
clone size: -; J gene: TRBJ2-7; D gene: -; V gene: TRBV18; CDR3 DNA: TGTGCCAGCTCACCAGGTCCAACTACCTACGAGCAGTACTTC; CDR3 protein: CASSPGPTTYEQYF
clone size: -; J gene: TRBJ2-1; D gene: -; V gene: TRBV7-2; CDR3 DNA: TGTGCCAGCAGCTTGGCAGGGTTGAATGAGCAGTTCTTC; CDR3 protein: CASSLAGLNEQFF
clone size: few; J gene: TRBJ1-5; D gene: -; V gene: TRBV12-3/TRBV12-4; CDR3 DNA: TGTGCCAGCACCAACCGGGTAGTCAGCAATCAGCCCCAGCATTTT; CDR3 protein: CASTNRVVSNQPQHF
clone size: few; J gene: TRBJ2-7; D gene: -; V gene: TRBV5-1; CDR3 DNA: TGCGCCAGCAGCTTGGCGTTGGTAGACGAGCAGTACTTC; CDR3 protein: CASSLALVDEQYF
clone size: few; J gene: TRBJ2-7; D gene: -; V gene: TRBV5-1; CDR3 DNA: TGCGCCAGCAGCCCGACAGGAGGTCGGTACGAGCAGTACTTC; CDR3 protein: CASSPTGGRYEQYF
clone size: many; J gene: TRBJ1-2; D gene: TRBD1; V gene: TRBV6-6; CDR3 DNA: TGTGCCATCTCCGTAGGGGGCGATGGCTACACCTTC; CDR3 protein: CAISVGGDGYTF
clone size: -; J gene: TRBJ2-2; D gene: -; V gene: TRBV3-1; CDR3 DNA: TGTGCCAGCAGCCAAGCAGGGGCGGCCGGGGAGCTGTTTTTT; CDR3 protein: CASSQAGAAGELFF
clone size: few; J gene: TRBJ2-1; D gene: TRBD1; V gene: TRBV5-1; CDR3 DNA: TGCGCCAGCAGCTTGCCTAGGGGGACAGGGGGAGAGGATGAGCAGTTCTTC; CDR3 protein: CASSLPRGTGGEDEQFF
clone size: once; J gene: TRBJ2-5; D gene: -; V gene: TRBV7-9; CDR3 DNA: TGTGCCAGCAGCTTAGACGTAGCACAAGAGACCCAGTACTTC; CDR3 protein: CASSLDVAQETQYF
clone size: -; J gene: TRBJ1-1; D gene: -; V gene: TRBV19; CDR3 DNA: TGTGCCAGTAGCGAGGCACACACTGAAGCTTTCTTT; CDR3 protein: CASSEAHTEAFF
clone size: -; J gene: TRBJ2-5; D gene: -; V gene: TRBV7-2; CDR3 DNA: TGTGCCAGCAGTCGACAAAGCACCGCGTACCAAGAGACCCAGTACTTC; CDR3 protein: CASSRQSTAYQETQYF
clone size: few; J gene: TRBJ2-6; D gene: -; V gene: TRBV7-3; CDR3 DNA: TGTGCCAGCAGCTTAAGCCACAGGAATTCTGGGGCCAACGTCCTGACTTTC; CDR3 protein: CASSLSHRNSGANVLTF
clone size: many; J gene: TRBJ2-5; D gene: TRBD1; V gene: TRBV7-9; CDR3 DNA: TGTGCCAGCAGTCGGACAGGAAATTCGGAGACCCAGTACTTC; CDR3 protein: CASSRTGNSETQYF
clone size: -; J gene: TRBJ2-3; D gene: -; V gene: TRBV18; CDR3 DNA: TGTGCCAGCTCACCACTTAGGAGACCCACAGATACGCAGTATTTT; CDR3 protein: CASSPLRRPTDTQYF
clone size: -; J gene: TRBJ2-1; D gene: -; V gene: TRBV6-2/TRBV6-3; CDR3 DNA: TGTGCCAGCAGGCCCTGGGGGGCAGCTGACAATGAGCAGTTCTTC; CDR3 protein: CASRPWGAADNEQFF
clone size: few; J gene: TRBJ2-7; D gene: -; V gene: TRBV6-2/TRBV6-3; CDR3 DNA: TGTGCCAGCAGCACGCGGGGTCCCGGCGAGCAGTACTTC; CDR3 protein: CASSTRGPGEQYF
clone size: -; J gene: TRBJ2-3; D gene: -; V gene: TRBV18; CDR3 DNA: TGTGCCAGCTCAGACGGGACGGCAGATACGCAGTATTTT; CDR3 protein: CASSDGTADTQYF
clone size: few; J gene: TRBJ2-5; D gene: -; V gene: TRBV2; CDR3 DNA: TGTGCCAGCAGTGAACCCGTGTCGAGGGGGACCCAGTACTTC; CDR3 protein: CASSEPVSRGTQYF
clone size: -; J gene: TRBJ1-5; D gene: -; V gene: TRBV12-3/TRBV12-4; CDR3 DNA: TGTGCCAGCAGTTTAGGAGAAATACCCAGCAATCAGCCCCAGCATTTT; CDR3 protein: CASSLGEIPSNQPQHF
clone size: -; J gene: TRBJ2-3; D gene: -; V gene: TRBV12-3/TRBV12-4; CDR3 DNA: TGTGCCAGCAGCAGTTCGGTCGGAGTTTCAGGGGATACGCAGTATTTT; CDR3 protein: CASSSSVGVSGDTQYF
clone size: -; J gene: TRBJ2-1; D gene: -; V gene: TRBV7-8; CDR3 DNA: TGTGCCAGCAGCTTAGGGCAGGCGCACAATGAGCAGTTCTTC; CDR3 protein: CASSLGQAHNEQFF
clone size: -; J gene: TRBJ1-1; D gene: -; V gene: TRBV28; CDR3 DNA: TGTGCCAGCGAGTCAGTAAACACTGAAGCTTTCTTT; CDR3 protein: CASESVNTEAFF
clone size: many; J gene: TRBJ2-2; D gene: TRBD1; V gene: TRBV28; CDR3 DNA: TGTGCCAGCAGTCCAGGGGACAGGGCGAACACCGGGGAGCTGTTTTTT; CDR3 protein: CASSPGDRANTGELFF
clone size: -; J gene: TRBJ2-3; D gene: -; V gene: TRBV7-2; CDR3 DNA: TGTGCCAGCAGCTCTGGGGGGCCTGGAGATACGCAGTATTTT; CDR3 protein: CASSSGGPGDTQYF
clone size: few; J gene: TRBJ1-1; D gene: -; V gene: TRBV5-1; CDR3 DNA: TGCGCCAGCAGCCCGCGGGAACGGGGAGATGAAGCTTTCTTT; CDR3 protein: CASSPRERGDEAFF
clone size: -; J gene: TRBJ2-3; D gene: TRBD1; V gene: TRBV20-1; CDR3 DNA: TGCAGTGCTAGAGACCCACAGGGGGGCACAGATACGCAGTATTTT; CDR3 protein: CSARDPQGGTDTQYF
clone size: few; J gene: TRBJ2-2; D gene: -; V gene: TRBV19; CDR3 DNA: TGTGCCAGTAGTATCGGCCCAGGGGACACCGGGGAGCTGTTTTTT; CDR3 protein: CASSIGPGDTGELFF
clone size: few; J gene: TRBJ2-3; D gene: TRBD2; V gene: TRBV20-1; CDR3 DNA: TGCAGTGCTAGAGATCTGACTAGCGGGGGGAGCACAGATACGCAGTATTTT; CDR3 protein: CSARDLTSGGSTDTQYF
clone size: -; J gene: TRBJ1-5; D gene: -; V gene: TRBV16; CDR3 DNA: TGTGCCAGCAGCCAAGGACAAATGGGGCAGCCCCAGCATTTT; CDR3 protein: CASSQGQMGQPQHF
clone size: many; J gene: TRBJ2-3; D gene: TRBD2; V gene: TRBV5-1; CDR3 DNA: TGCGCCAGCAGCTGGGGGACTAGCGGGAGCACAGATACGCAGTATTTT; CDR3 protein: CASSWGTSGSTDTQYF
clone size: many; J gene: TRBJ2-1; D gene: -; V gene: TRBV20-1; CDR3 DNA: TGCAGTGCTCTAGGAATCGAGGAGCAGTTCTTC; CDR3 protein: CSALGIEEQFF
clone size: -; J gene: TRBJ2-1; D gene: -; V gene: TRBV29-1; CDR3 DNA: TGCAGCCCCTCTTACAGTTCCAATGAGCAGTTCTTC; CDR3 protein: CSPSYSSNEQFF
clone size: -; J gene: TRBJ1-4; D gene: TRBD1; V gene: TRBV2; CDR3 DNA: TGTGCCAGCAGCAGAGACAGGGATGATGAAAAACTGTTTTTT; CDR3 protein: CASSRDRDDEKLFF